The rows below give T cell receptor beta chains drawn from one sample of a study of T cell responses to AZD1222 COVID-19 vaccine. Sequencing was performed with immunoSEQ multiplex PCR; in TCRdb, only in-frame clones are kept and a portion is missing. The table shows more than 90,000 clones, with around 89% occurring only once. The sample consisted of peripheral blood, taken 28 days after the second AZD1222 dose. These receptors all come from an adult who received the AZD1222 COVID-19 vaccine. CDR3s leave out the opening cysteine and the closing phenylalanine or tryptophan.

j_call,v_call,cdr3_aa
TRBJ1-1,TRBV5-1,ASSMTGSNTEAF
TRBJ2-3,TRBV9,ASSVGTSGGTDTQY
TRBJ1-6,TRBV7-3,ASSSLARGSNSPLH
TRBJ1-6,TRBV21-1,ASSKADRGGFLPLH
TRBJ2-3,TRBV12-3/TRBV12-4,ASSLTRDTQY
TRBJ1-4,TRBV5-1,ASSLNDGGEKLF
TRBJ2-3,TRBV11-3,ASTPWTGAADTQY
TRBJ2-1,TRBV7-9,ASSPRQAGGGNEQF
TRBJ1-5,TRBV6-5,ASSLDRFSNQPQH
TRBJ2-7,TRBV18,ASSPDRTGRPHEQY
TRBJ2-7,TRBV2,ASSEREAEGEQY
TRBJ2-7,TRBV6-5,ASNLHYYEQY
TRBJ1-1,TRBV7-9,ATEGTVTEAF
TRBJ2-5,TRBV11-3,ASSEGRLLETQY
TRBJ2-5,TRBV5-4,ASSLPRGETQY
TRBJ1-4,TRBV28,ASSLVGLGEKLF
TRBJ1-1,TRBV4-1,ASSLGQGYTEAF
TRBJ1-6,TRBV7-2,ASSLKGAYNSPLH
TRBJ1-2,TRBV19,ASSIGLNPRYGYT
TRBJ2-7,TRBV2,ASGQGVYEQY
TRBJ2-3,TRBV6-5,ASRPDQGETDTQY
TRBJ2-1,TRBV27,ASSPWVRGRGNEQF
TRBJ2-3,TRBV2,ASSAGS
TRBJ2-3,TRBV27,ASSLVTGSSGTQY
TRBJ1-5,TRBV27,ASRFVSSNQPQH
TRBJ2-7,TRBV7-2,ASSPGQFEQY
TRBJ2-1,TRBV30,AWSVGISYNEQF
TRBJ1-1,TRBV7-9,ASRGQGTSMNTEAF
TRBJ2-2,TRBV9,ASSPLTFGELF
TRBJ2-3,TRBV9,ASSPDPPGQGADTQY
TRBJ2-7,TRBV19,ASSPTGGYEQY
TRBJ1-5,TRBV3-1/TRBV3-2,ASSQDGTEPQH
TRBJ2-7,TRBV11-3,ASSLVPGSYEQY
TRBJ2-2,TRBV2,ASSEYRGNTGELF
TRBJ2-4,TRBV5-8,ASSLEIGENIQY
TRBJ2-3,TRBV4-1,ASSQGWKRTQY
TRBJ2-1,TRBV13,ASSPGLADSYNEQF
TRBJ2-3,TRBV10-2,ASMPGTSGSTDTQY
TRBJ2-7,TRBV6-1,ASSDVGYEQY
TRBJ1-2,TRBV11-2,ASSSTFQFFGTGDGYT
TRBJ2-1,TRBV7-8,ASSITAGHHNEQF
TRBJ2-3,TRBV11-2,ASSTGLAGDTDTQY
TRBJ2-5,TRBV3-1/TRBV3-2,ASSHWGSPGETQY
TRBJ1-3,TRBV5-1,ASSLAPGTSGNTIY
TRBJ1-1,TRBV5-1,ASSLGPTKNTEAF
TRBJ1-2,TRBV6-5,ASSYRWPTHNYGYT
TRBJ2-7,TRBV28,ASSLRQYAY
TRBJ1-4,TRBV5-5,ASSLWQGDEKLF
TRBJ2-2,TRBV27,ASRLLANTGELF
TRBJ2-7,TRBV9,ASSVAGGPSYEQY
TRBJ1-2,TRBV6-1,ASSEVEGQTDGYT
TRBJ1-5,TRBV7-2,ASSPTRGNQPQH